Listed below are T cell receptor beta chains from one sample, sequenced in a study of shared clonotypes between healthy human individuals. Sequencing used immunoSEQ multiplex PCR; TCRdb keeps in-frame clones, though not all of them. The table records 2 million to 2.5 million clones, approximately 94% of them present only once. The sequencing sample was made of naive CD4+ T cells sorted from blood. Source of these receptors: a man between 18 and 29 years old in good health. Each CDR3 is given with its conserved first and last residue. D genes are given only for firm matches. Some rows mark clone size as missing; the rest say once, few, many or name a class of expanded clone.

TRBV5-1	NA	NA	TRBJ2-7	TGCGCCAGCGCCCCGACGGGGAGCTCCTACGAGCAGTACTTC	CASAPTGSSYEQYF
TRBV30	TRBD1	once	TRBJ2-7	TGTGCCTGGATGGACAGGGGGGGCTCCTACGAGCAGTACTTC	CAWMDRGGSYEQYF
TRBV15	NA	NA	TRBJ1-3	TGTGCCACCAGCAGAGGGATCCCCCGGGACTCTGGAAACACCATATATTTT	CATSRGIPRDSGNTIYF
TRBV5-1	TRBD2	NA	TRBJ2-2	TGCGCCAGCAGGCGACTAGCGGAGGGCACCGGGGAGCTGTTTTTT	CASRRLAEGTGELFF
TRBV5-1	NA	NA	TRBJ2-3	TGCGCCAGCAGCCCGAGTTCCATAAGCACAGATACGCAGTATTTT	CASSPSSISTDTQYF
TRBV19	TRBD1	NA	TRBJ1-6	TGTGCCAGTAGTAAAAGACAGGGGAGCGATTCACCCCTCCACTTT	CASSKRQGSDSPLHF
TRBV5-1	NA	once	TRBJ2-3	TGCGCCAGCAGCCTCGCCCGCGGTAGCACAGATACGCAGTATTTT	CASSLARGSTDTQYF
TRBV30	NA	NA	TRBJ1-6	TGTGCCTGGAGTGCAGGGAGCTCCTATAATTCACCCCTCCACTTT	CAWSAGSSYNSPLHF
TRBV4-1	NA	NA	TRBJ2-4	TGCGCCAGCAGCCAAGTAGGGAAAGGGGCCAAAAACATTCAGTACTTC	CASSQVGKGAKNIQYF
TRBV27	NA	NA	TRBJ1-1	TGTGCCAGCAGTTTATTTCACGGGAGTTCGAACACTGAAGCTTTCTTT	CASSLFHGSSNTEAFF
TRBV9	TRBD1	NA	TRBJ2-5	TGTGCCAGCAGCGTAGGGACAGGGGCCCAAGAGACCCAGTACTTC	CASSVGTGAQETQYF
TRBV11-3	NA	NA	TRBJ2-1	TGTGCCAGCAGCTTAGATCCATCGCAGCTTTCCAATGAGCAGTTCTTC	CASSLDPSQLSNEQFF
TRBV9	TRBD1	once	TRBJ2-7	TGTGCCAGCAGCGTAGCCGGGACAGGGCCCTACGAGCAGTACTTC	CASSVAGTGPYEQYF
TRBV5-4	TRBD1	NA	TRBJ1-6	TGTGCCAGCAGCCAGAGACAGGGTAATTCACCCCTCCACTTT	CASSQRQGNSPLHF
TRBV6-5	NA	NA	TRBJ2-3	TGTGCCAGCAGTAAATCGGGGCTAACAGATACGCAGTATTTT	CASSKSGLTDTQYF
TRBV6-4	TRBD2	once	TRBJ2-5	TGTGCCAGCAGTGACTCTAAGACTAGCGGGAGTAGAGGAGAGACCCAGTACTTC	CASSDSKTSGSRGETQYF
TRBV7-3	TRBD2	NA	TRBJ2-1	TGTGCCAGCAGCTGGACTAGCGGGGGAATGGGTGAGCAGTTCTTC	CASSWTSGGMGEQFF
TRBV5-1	TRBD1	NA	TRBJ2-6	TGCGCCAGCAGCTCCTTCTCCGGGACAGGGGGCGCCGGGGCCAACGTCCTGACTTTC	CASSSFSGTGGAGANVLTF
TRBV30	NA	NA	TRBJ1-2	TGTGCCTTACAGGGTAACTATGGCTACACCTTC	CALQGNYGYTF
TRBV27	TRBD1	once	TRBJ1-4	TGTGCCAGCAGTCCCGGGGACAGGGGAGCTAATGAAAAACTGTTTTTT	CASSPGDRGANEKLFF
TRBV5-4	TRBD1	NA	TRBJ2-7	TGTGCCAGCAGCTCGGGACAGCCCTACGAGCAGTACTTC	CASSSGQPYEQYF
TRBV4-3	TRBD2	NA	TRBJ2-7	TGCGCCAGCAGCCAAGAAATTGCGGGAGTCTACGAGCAGTACTTC	CASSQEIAGVYEQYF
TRBV18	NA	NA	TRBJ1-1	TGTGCCAGCTCACCACTCTTAGAAGGGAACACTGAAGCTTTCTTT	CASSPLLEGNTEAFF
TRBV7-2	NA	NA	TRBJ1-6	TGTGCCAGCGAGAGGGACCGGTGGGGGGCGACGAATTCACCCCTCCACTTT	CASERDRWGATNSPLHF
TRBV5-1	NA	NA	TRBJ2-2	TGCGCCAGCAGCTTGTTTCAGGTTGGCACCGGGGAGCTGTTTTTT	CASSLFQVGTGELFF
TRBV4-3	NA	NA	TRBJ1-2	TGCGCCAGCAGCCAAGAAAGACACGCCACCCCTTTCACCTTC	CASSQERHATPFTF
TRBV7-3	NA	NA	TRBJ2-2	TGTGCCAGCAGTCATGGGGAAGCCGCGAACACCGGGGAGCTGTTTTTT	CASSHGEAANTGELFF
TRBV28	NA	once	TRBJ2-3	TGTGCCAGCAGTTTGGTAGGGCAGGGTCTGGATACGCAGTATTTT	CASSLVGQGLDTQYF
TRBV6-5	NA	NA	TRBJ2-7	TGTGCCAGCACCTCCGGGTCAGCCGAGCAGTACTTC	CASTSGSAEQYF
TRBV7-2	NA	NA	TRBJ1-5	TGTGCCAGCAGCTTAGCCCCCAGCAATCAGCCCCAGCATTTT	CASSLAPSNQPQHF
TRBV18	NA	NA	TRBJ2-3	TGTGCCAGCTCACCACAGGGCTACCTCACAGATACGCAGTATTTT	CASSPQGYLTDTQYF
TRBV7-2	NA	NA	TRBJ2-7	TGTGCCAGCAGCTTAATGGGCAGGGGAGGAGAGCAGTACTTC	CASSLMGRGGEQYF
TRBV5-4	NA	NA	TRBJ1-1	TGTGCCAGCAGCTTGGCCAGCTCGCGTGAAGCTTTCTTT	CASSLASSREAFF
TRBV5-4	NA	NA	TRBJ2-1	TGTGCCAGCAGTTACAAGGGACTGGCTGACAATGAGCAGTTCTTC	CASSYKGLADNEQFF
TRBV29-1	NA	NA	TRBJ2-3	TGCAGCGCCACGGGGGGCACAGATACGCAGTATTTT	CSATGGTDTQYF
TRBV10-2	TRBD1	NA	TRBJ1-4	TGCGCCAGCAGTGAGTCCAGGACAGGGAACGAAAAACTGTTTTTT	CASSESRTGNEKLFF
TRBV25-1	TRBD2	NA	TRBJ2-5	TGTGCCAGCGGGGGACTAGCGGGGGGGCCTGGTGAGACCCAGTACTTC	CASGGLAGGPGETQYF
TRBV29-1	NA	NA	TRBJ1-4	TGCGGCCTGGGACCCTGGAATGAAAAACTGTTTTTT	CGLGPWNEKLFF
TRBV30	NA	NA	TRBJ2-2	TGTGCCTGGAGTGTAGGGATACTACAAGGCGGGGAGCTGTTTTTT	CAWSVGILQGGELFF
TRBV7-2	NA	NA	TRBJ1-6	TGTGCCAGCAGCTTAGCAAGGGTATCACAGGGCAGCAACTATAATTCACCCCTCCACTTT	CASSLARVSQGSNYNSPLHF
TRBV27	TRBD2	NA	TRBJ2-7	TGTGCCAGCAGTTCAGCTAGCGGGAGTGTTCACGAGCAGTACTTC	CASSSASGSVHEQYF